This T cell receptor (beta chain) was recorded in a study of Graves' ophthalmopathy and Graves' hyperthyroidism. With V trimmed by 0 bases and J by 1 base, 7 bases remained unmatched. CDR3 length equals 17 residues. CDR1 and CDR2 (germline): MGHRA, YSYEKL. TCR beta CDR3 amplification used RNA transcripts. Second-round multiplex PCR followed a first-round RT-PCR using HTBI primers. TCRdb used MiXCR to reprocess the multiplex PCR reads, holding one entry per CDR3 protein. This table holds roughly 610,000 distinct CDR3 sequences, approximately 21% found once. This rearrangement joins TRBV4-1 to TRBJ2-7; TRBD1 aligns across 9 bases. The source material was peripheral blood. The source is a woman aged 18-30 years with stable Graves' hyperthyroidism. Some clones in this sample may be carry-over from other donors' samples. Written as DNA, the CDR3 is TGCGCCAGCAGCCAAGACCGGGACAGGGAATGGTCCTACGAGCAGTACTTC. Amino acids: CASSQDRDREWSYEQYF.